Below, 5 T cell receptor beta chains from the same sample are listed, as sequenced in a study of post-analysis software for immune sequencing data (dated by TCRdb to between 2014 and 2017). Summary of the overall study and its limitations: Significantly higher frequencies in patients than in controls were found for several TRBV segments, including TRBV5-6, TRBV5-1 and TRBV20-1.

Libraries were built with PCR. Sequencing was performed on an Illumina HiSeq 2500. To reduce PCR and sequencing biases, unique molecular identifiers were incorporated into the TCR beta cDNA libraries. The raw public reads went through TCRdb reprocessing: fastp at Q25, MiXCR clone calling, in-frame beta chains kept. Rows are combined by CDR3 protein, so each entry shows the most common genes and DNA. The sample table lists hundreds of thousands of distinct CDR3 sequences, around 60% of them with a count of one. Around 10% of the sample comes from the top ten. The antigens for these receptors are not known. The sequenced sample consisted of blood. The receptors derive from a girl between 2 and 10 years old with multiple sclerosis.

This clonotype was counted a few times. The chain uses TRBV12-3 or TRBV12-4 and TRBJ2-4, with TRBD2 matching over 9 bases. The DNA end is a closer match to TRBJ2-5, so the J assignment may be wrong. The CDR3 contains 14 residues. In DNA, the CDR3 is TGTGCCAGCAGTTTAAGGAGCGGGAGGGAGACCCAGTACTTC. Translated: CASSLRSGRETQYF.

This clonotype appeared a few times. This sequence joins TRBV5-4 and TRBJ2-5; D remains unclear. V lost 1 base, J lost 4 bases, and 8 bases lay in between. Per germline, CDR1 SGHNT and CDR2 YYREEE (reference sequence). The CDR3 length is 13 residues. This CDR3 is CASSLPPSETQYF. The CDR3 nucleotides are TGTGCCAGCAGCTTGCCCCCATCAGAGACCCAGTACTTC. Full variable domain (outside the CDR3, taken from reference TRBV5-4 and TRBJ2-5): ETGVTQSPTHLIKTRGQQVTLRCSSQSGHNTVSWYQQALGQGPQFIFQYYREEENGRGNFPPRFSGLQFPNYSSELNVNALELDDSALYLCASSLPPSETQYFGPGTRLLVL.

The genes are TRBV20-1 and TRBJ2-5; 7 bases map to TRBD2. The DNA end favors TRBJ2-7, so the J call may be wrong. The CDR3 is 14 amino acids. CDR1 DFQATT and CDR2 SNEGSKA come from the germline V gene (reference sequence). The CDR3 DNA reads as TGCAGTGCCGGCGACCAACTAGCGACCTACGAGCAGTACTTC. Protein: CSAGDQLATYEQYF.

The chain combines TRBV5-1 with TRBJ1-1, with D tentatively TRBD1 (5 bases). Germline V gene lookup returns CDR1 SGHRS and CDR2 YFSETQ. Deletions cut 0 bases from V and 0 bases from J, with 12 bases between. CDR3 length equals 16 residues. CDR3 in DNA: TGCGCCAGCAGCTTGGGGGAGGGGACGGTGAACACTGAAGCTTTCTTT. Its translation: CASSLGEGTVNTEAFF.

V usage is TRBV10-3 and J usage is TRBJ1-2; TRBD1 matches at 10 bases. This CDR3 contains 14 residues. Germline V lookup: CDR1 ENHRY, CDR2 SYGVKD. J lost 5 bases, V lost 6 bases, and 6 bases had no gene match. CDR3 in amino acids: CAISPGQGNYGYTF. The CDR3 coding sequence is TGTGCCATCAGCCCGGGACAGGGGAATTATGGCTACACCTTC.